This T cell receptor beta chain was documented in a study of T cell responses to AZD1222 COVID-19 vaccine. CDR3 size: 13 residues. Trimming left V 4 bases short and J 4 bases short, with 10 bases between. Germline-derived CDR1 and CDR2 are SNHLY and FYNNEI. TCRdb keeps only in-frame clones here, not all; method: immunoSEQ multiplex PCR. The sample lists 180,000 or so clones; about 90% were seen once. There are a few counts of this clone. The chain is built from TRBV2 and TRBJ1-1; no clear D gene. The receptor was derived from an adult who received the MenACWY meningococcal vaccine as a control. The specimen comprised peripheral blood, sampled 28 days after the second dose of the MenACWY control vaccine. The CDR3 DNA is TGTGCCAGCAGTGTTGACATGAGCACTGAAGCTTTCTTT. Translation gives CASSVDMSTEAFF.